This TCR beta chain was obtained from a study of cytomegalovirus exposure and HLA in healthy donors. The PCR ran on 60 Vbeta and 13 Jbeta primers. Generated by immunoSEQ multiplex PCR, the TCRdb table keeps only in-frame clones and is missing some. The data contain 200,000 to 250,000 clones, 60% to 85% of them singletons. V gave up 6 bases and J gave up 4 bases; unmatched junction bases: 2. Germline V gene data show CDR1 as ENHRY and CDR2 as SYGVKD. The CDR3 has 14 amino acids. This clonotype originated in a man aged 40-49 years in good health and CMV-seronegative. The chain has TRBV10-3 and TRBJ2-3, with TRBD2 identical over 12 bases. Input material: PBMCs. CDR3: CAIRGTSGPDTQYF. The CDR3 DNA sequence: TGTGCCATCAGGGGGACTAGCGGGCCAGATACGCAGTATTTT.